Below are 5 T cell receptor beta chains sequenced from a single sample in a study of blood T cell repertoires in COVID-19. TCRdb's table, derived via immunoSEQ multiplex PCR, lists solely in-frame clones and lacks some. The table includes about 58,000 clones, around 79% detected once. Sequencing used peripheral blood. These receptors all stem from a human donor in a cohort sampled during active COVID-19.

V and J are TRBV7-8 and TRBJ2-3; 9 bases align to TRBD2. Trimming at V came to 5 bases and at J to 2 bases, leaving 11 bases not matched to a gene. CDR1 and CDR2 (germline): SGHVS, FQNEAQ. The CDR3 spans 17 residues. CDR3 amino acids: CASSPKASGVFTDTQYF. CDR3 nucleotides: TGTGCCAGCAGCCCGAAGGCTAGCGGGGTCTTCACAGATACGCAGTATTTT.

The chain recombines TRBV7-2 with TRBJ2-5; a possible D gene is TRBD1 (6 bases). There are 13 residues in the CDR3. V was cut by 7 bases and J by 1 base, with 10 bases left in between. CDR1 SGHTA and CDR2 FQGNSA come from the germline V gene. CDR3: CASKQGPQETQYF. In DNA form, the CDR3 reads TGTGCCAGCAAACAGGGTCCCCAAGAGACCCAGTACTTC.

A remark on this clone: A read error may account for a junction end that differs from germline. This chain connects TRBV18 to TRBJ2-7; TRBD1 matches 7 bases. Germline CDR1 reads KGHSH; CDR2 reads LQKENI. The CDR3 consists of 15 residues. The CDR3 here is CASSPLDRVVYEQYF. In DNA form, the CDR3 reads TGTGCCAGCTCCCCACTTGACAGGGTAGTCTACGAGCAGTACTTC.

The chain joins TRBV6-1 to TRBJ2-7, with D possibly matching TRBD1 (6 bases). Germline V CDR1 and CDR2: MNHNS, SASEGT. The CDR3 covers 15 residues. V was cut by 0 bases and J by 0 bases, with 9 bases left in between. DNA of the CDR3: TGTGCCAGCAGTGAAGCAGCGACAGGCTCCTACGAGCAGTACTTC. This gives the protein CASSEAATGSYEQYF.

V is TRBV5-1 and J is TRBJ2-7, with no clear D. Germline V gene data show CDR1 as SGHRS and CDR2 as YFSETQ. The CDR3 consists of 12 residues. V dropped 2 bases and J dropped 4 bases, with 7 bases sitting between them. CDR3 in amino acids: CASSFGVYEQYF. The CDR3 nucleotides read TGCGCCAGCAGCTTCGGAGTATACGAGCAGTACTTC.